What follows describes a single TCR beta chain. Its antigen is undetermined. This entry is derived from a study of vaccination effects on CD4 cells after COVID-19. Study in general: Ahead of sequencing, the ViraFEST assay grew antigen-specific CD4+ T cells using viral peptide pools. Cultures used roughly 1.8 million PBMC per well, approximately 9.5 IU/ml IL-2 and around 9.5 ug/ml peptides.

CD4+ T cell isolation took place after nine to eleven days of culture. On days 3 and 7, fresh IL-2 medium replaced half the medium. Generated by immunoSEQ multiplex PCR, the TCRdb table keeps only in-frame clones and is missing some. The sample contains approximately 31,000 clones, 70% of which appear only once. The TCR comes from a human donor who received a COVID-19 vaccine. The sequenced sample was CD4+ T cells from PBMCs cultured without peptide, obtained before COVID-19 vaccination.

CDR3 loop: CASSSPFSSSYEQYF. The CDR3 nucleotides read TGTGCCAGCAGTTCTCCCTTCAGCAGTTCCTACGAGCAGTACTTC. The chain recombines TRBV27 with TRBJ2-7; no clear D gene. Between the trimmed V and J ends, which lost 4 bases and 1 base, there was a span of 14 bases. The CDR3 extends over 15 amino acids. From germline, CDR1 is MNHEY and CDR2 SMNVEV (reference sequence).